This T cell receptor beta chain was retrieved from a study of T cells in Graves' hyperthyroidism and ophthalmopathy. This clonotype was counted a few times. The CDR3 consists of 13 residues. Looked up from germline, CDR1 is SEHNR and CDR2 is FQNEAQ (reference sequence). Trimming removed 4 bases from V and 10 bases from J, with 13 bases in between. Amplified TCR beta CDR3 regions derived from RNA transcripts. In the first-round RT-PCR of the TCR CDR3, the HTBI primer set was used. Each CDR3 protein gets one entry after TCRdb re-called the multiplex PCR reads with MiXCR. This table has about 740,000 distinct CDR3 sequences, about 14% appearing once. PBMCs came from 9 to 10 ml fresh peripheral blood.

The receptor was isolated from a woman between 18 and 29 years old with Graves' hyperthyroidism. The chain employs TRBV7-9 and TRBJ1-4; D is perhaps TRBD1 (5 bases). The sample comprised blood. CDR3 bases: TGTGCCAGCAGCTCGGCCGGGGCCTTAAAACTGTTTTTT. Translating gives CASSSAGALKLFF.